The 26 T cell receptor beta chains below come from one sample, sequenced in a study of blood T cell repertoires in COVID-19. Generated by immunoSEQ multiplex PCR, the TCRdb table keeps only in-frame clones and is missing some. The sample includes approximately 290,000 clones, about 89% of them seen just once. Sequencing input: peripheral blood. These receptors originate from a man aged 25 to 40 with acute or convalescent COVID-19.

V usage is TRBV24-1 and J usage is TRBJ2-3, with D possibly being TRBD1 (6 bases). The CDR3 covers 12 residues. Germline lookup yields CDR1 KGHDR and CDR2 SFDVKD. The V and J ends lost 6 bases and 5 bases respectively, with 8 bases between them. CDR3 protein: CATSPGVDTQYF. DNA for the CDR3: TGTGCCACCAGTCCAGGGGTAGATACGCAGTATTTT.

The chain recombines TRBV19 with TRBJ2-4, with 10 bases that match TRBD1. Looked up from germline, CDR1 is LNHDA and CDR2 is SQIVND (reference sequence). Losses at the gene ends were 5 bases for V and 4 bases for J; bases not matched to a gene: 11. The CDR3 contains 17 residues. The CDR3 region has the DNA TGTGCCAGTAGTCCCTCGGCGTCGGGACAGGGGAAAAACATTCAGTACTTC. Amino acid sequence: CASSPSASGQGKNIQYF. Combining the CDR3 with reference TRBV19 and TRBJ2-4 gives the whole variable domain DGGITQSPKYLFRKEGQNVTLSCEQNLNHDAMYWYRQDPGQGLRLIYYSQIVNDFQKGDIAEGYSVSREKKESFPLTVTSAQKNPTAFYLCASSPSASGQGKNIQYFGAGTRLSVL.

V is TRBV6-5 and J is TRBJ2-7, with 9 bases lining up with TRBD1. Germline CDR1 MNHEY, CDR2 SVGAGI. V was pared by 6 bases and J by 5 bases, with 2 bases of the junction left unmatched. This CDR3 has 12 amino acids. The CDR3 DNA follows: TGTGCCAGCAGACAGGGGGCGAACGAGCAGTACTTC. Translation gives CASRQGANEQYF.

The chain employs TRBV5-5 and TRBJ2-2; 7 bases line up with TRBD1. The CDR3 consists of 17 residues. J gave up 2 bases and V 4 bases, and 11 bases lay outside the gene matches. Germline V gives CDR1 SGHKS, CDR2 YYEKEE (reference sequence). CDR3 loop: CASSPGPGQKNTGELFF. In DNA, the CDR3 is TGTGCCAGCAGCCCTGGACCGGGACAGAAAAACACCGGGGAGCTGTTTTTT.

V and J are TRBV7-3 and TRBJ1-1, with a weak D call TRBD1 (5 bases). Trimming cost V 8 bases and J 3 bases, with 13 bases left between them. Germline V gives CDR1 SGHTA, CDR2 FQGTGA. There are 13 residues in the CDR3. CDR3 in amino acids: CASGEGSDTEAFF. In nucleotides, the CDR3 is TGTGCCAGCGGGGAGGGGTCGGACACTGAAGCTTTCTTT.

The chain combines TRBV28 with TRBJ2-7, with 7 bases identical to TRBD2. V shed 6 bases and J 4 bases; nucleotides not matched to a gene: 6. The germline V gene encodes CDR1 MDHEN and CDR2 SYDVKM. The CDR3 consists of 13 residues. The CDR3 region has the DNA TGTGCCAGCAGACCCCCTAGCGGATACGAGCAGTACTTC. Translation gives CASRPPSGYEQYF. The variable domain in full, with the rest retrieved from reference TRBV28 and TRBJ2-7, is DVKVTQSSRYLVKRTGEKVFLECVQDMDHENMFWYRQDPGLGLRLIYFSYDVKMKEKGDIPEGYSVSREKKERFSLILESASTNQTSMYLCASRPPSGYEQYFGPGTRLTVT.

V usage is TRBV2 and J usage is TRBJ1-4; a possible D gene is TRBD1 (6 bases). V gave up 7 bases and J gave up 5 bases, with 14 bases separating them. The CDR3 has 14 residues. The V gene's germline CDR1 is SNHLY and CDR2 FYNNEI. The CDR3 is CASKTGARNEKLFF. DNA of the CDR3: TGTGCCAGCAAGACAGGAGCTAGAAATGAAAAACTGTTTTTT.

CDR3 sequence: CASSLTYRTGELFF. CDR3 DNA sequence: TGTGCCAGCAGCTTGACGTACAGGACCGGGGAGCTGTTTTTT. The chain carries TRBV5-6 and TRBJ2-2, with D possibly TRBD1 on 5 matching bases. V shed 1 base and J shed 5 bases, with 9 bases lying between them. The CDR3 is 14 residues long. Germline CDR1 SGHDT, CDR2 YYEEEE.

CDR3 DNA sequence: TGTGCCAGCAGTTCCAATAGCAATCAGCCCCAGCATTTT. It codes for CASSSNSNQPQHF. This chain joins TRBV6-5 and TRBJ1-5; no firm D call. Per the germline V gene, CDR1 is MNHEY and CDR2 is SVGAGI. This CDR3 region has 13 residues. Trimming took 4 bases from V and 0 from J, leaving 4 bases between them.

This clone was recorded once. This rearrangement joins TRBV5-4 to TRBJ2-5, with unresolved D. V gave up 2 bases and J gave up 7 bases, with 12 bases separating them. CDR1 and CDR2 from the germline V gene are SGHNT and YYREEE (reference sequence). The CDR3 length is 13 residues. The CDR3, as DNA: TGTGCCAGCAGCTTCGGTAGTTTTGGGACCCAGTACTTC. The encoded protein is CASSFGSFGTQYF.

The V call is TRBV3-1 (or the pseudogene TRBV3-2), the J call TRBJ1-4; unclear D gene. The CDR3 consists of 11 residues. Germline CDR1 is LGHDT and CDR2 is YNNKEL (reference sequence). The V end was cut by 4 bases, the J end by 11 bases, with 8 bases between. CDR3 protein: CASSRLQKLFF. CDR3 bases: TGTGCCAGCAGCCGCCTTCAGAAACTGTTTTTT.

The chain is built from TRBV6-8 and TRBJ2-7, with 8 bases matching TRBD2. Germline V gene lookup returns CDR1 MNHGY and CDR2 SAAAGT. This CDR3 spans 15 amino acids. V lost 5 bases, J lost 6 bases, and 12 bases stayed unmatched. The CDR3 DNA follows: TGTGCCAGCAGTGACCCGGGACCCCGGGAGGGCGAGCAGTACTTC. Its protein is CASSDPGPREGEQYF.

The V call is TRBV10-3, the J call TRBJ2-1; 7 nucleotides agree with TRBD2. The germline V gene has CDR1 ENHRY and CDR2 SYGVKD. This CDR3 contains 14 residues. V trimming: 8 bases; J trimming: 7 bases; junction bases outside the gene matches: 11. The CDR3 bases are TGTGCCATCTTGCCAATTGGGGGAGGGAATGAGCAGTTCTTC. Protein product: CAILPIGGGNEQFF.

J is TRBJ1-5 and V is TRBV28, with TRBD1 matching over 7 bases. V gave up 5 bases and J gave up 7 bases; unmatched junction bases: 11. Germline CDR1 and CDR2: MDHEN and SYDVKM. The CDR3 has 15 amino acids. The CDR3 DNA reads TGTGCCAGCAGTACAACCACGACAGGGAGGCAGCCCCAGCATTTT. Its protein is CASSTTTTGRQPQHF.

This clone was found once. The chain uses TRBV2 and TRBJ1-1; D gene unclear. Looked up from germline, CDR1 is SNHLY and CDR2 is FYNNEI. The CDR3 extends over 14 amino acids. V was trimmed by 6 bases and J by 0 bases, leaving 11 bases between them. CDR3 residues: CASSIDTVNTEAFF. As DNA, the CDR3 is TGTGCCAGCAGCATTGACACGGTGAACACTGAAGCTTTCTTT. Complete variable domain (other parts from reference TRBV2 and TRBJ1-1): EPEVTQTPSHQVTQMGQEVILRCVPISNHLYFYWYRQILGQKVEFLVSFYNNEISEKSEIFDDQFSVERPDGSNFTLKIRSTKLEDSAMYFCASSIDTVNTEAFFGQGTRLTVV.

The gene calls are TRBV6-1 and TRBJ2-1; 9 bases agree with TRBD1. Germline values: CDR1 MNHNS, CDR2 SASEGT. CDR3 length: 18 amino acids. Trimming at V came to 3 bases and at J to 1 base, leaving 10 bases not matched to a gene. CDR3 nucleotides: TGTGCCAGCAGTGATCACACAGGGGGCCGAGGGTCCTACAATGAGCAGTTCTTC. It translates to CASSDHTGGRGSYNEQFF.

The rearrangement links TRBV18 to TRBJ1-3; 9 nucleotides line up with TRBD1. Germline V CDR1 and CDR2: KGHSH, LQKENI. This CDR3 is built from 13 residues. Unmatched junction bases numbered 1, after V lost 3 bases and J lost 7 bases. CDR3 nucleotide sequence: TGTGCCAGCTCACCCGACAGGGGGAACACCATATATTTT. As protein: CASSPDRGNTIYF.

The chain has TRBV24-1 and TRBJ1-4; no clear D gene. The CDR3 contains 14 residues. The V gene's germline CDR1 is KGHDR and CDR2 SFDVKD. The germline V and J ends were trimmed by 4 bases and 0 bases, with 5 bases remaining between them. The CDR3 spells CATSERATNEKLFF. The CDR3 DNA follows: TGTGCCACCAGTGAGAGGGCAACTAATGAAAAACTGTTTTTT.

This chain joins TRBV6-6 and TRBJ1-4; no clear D gene. V was clipped by 6 bases and J by 5 bases, with 13 bases between them. This CDR3 spans 14 amino acids. Germline CDR1 reads MNHNY; CDR2 reads SVGAGI (reference sequence). This CDR3 reads CASSPSRVNEKLFF. The CDR3 nucleotides are TGTGCCAGCAGCCCTAGTCGGGTCAATGAAAAACTGTTTTTT.

The rearrangement uses TRBV4-1 and TRBJ2-7; 7 nucleotides align to TRBD1. Germline lookup yields CDR1 MGHRA and CDR2 YSYEKL. The CDR3 totals 17 residues. V trimming: 4 bases; J trimming: 3 bases; junction bases outside the gene matches: 15. DNA of the CDR3: TGCGCCAGCAGCCTAATCTACTCCCGGGACAGCAACTACGAGCAGTACTTC. Translating gives CASSLIYSRDSNYEQYF.

The genes are TRBV7-9 and TRBJ2-5, with D possibly TRBD2 on 6 matching bases. The CDR3 runs to 17 residues. CDR1 is SEHNR, CDR2 FQNEAQ, per germline (reference sequence). The V end lost 1 base, the J end lost 3 bases, and 18 bases lay between the germline ends. CDR3: CASSLEMGEAREETQYF. CDR3 nucleotide sequence: TGTGCCAGCAGCTTAGAGATGGGGGAGGCTAGGGAAGAGACCCAGTACTTC.

The gene calls are TRBV18 and TRBJ2-2; TRBD1 is a possible D gene (6 bases). This CDR3 has 16 residues. CDR1 is KGHSH, CDR2 LQKENI, per germline. Trimming stripped 2 bases from V and 2 bases from J, with 12 bases between. The CDR3 DNA reads TGTGCCAGCTCACCAGGACAGCCGAGCAACACCGGGGAGCTGTTTTTT. This translates into CASSPGQPSNTGELFF.

The J gene is TRBJ2-7, the V gene TRBV27; TRBD2 might be the D (6 bases). CDR1 is MNHEY, CDR2 SMNVEV, per germline (reference sequence). The CDR3 has 13 residues. Trimming removed 5 bases at V and 0 bases at J, with 8 bases between. The CDR3 bases are TGTGCCAGCAGTCGGGGGATCTCCTACGAGCAGTACTTC. It translates to CASSRGISYEQYF.

J is TRBJ2-7 and V is TRBV4-1; 12 bases are shared with TRBD2. The CDR3 extends over 16 amino acids. V shed 4 bases and J 3 bases; nucleotides not matched to a gene: 7. Germline loops: CDR1 MGHRA, CDR2 YSYEKL. In DNA form, the CDR3 reads TGCGCCAGCAGCCGCTCGACTAGCGGGAGTCTCTACGAGCAGTACTTC. As protein: CASSRSTSGSLYEQYF.

The CDR3 nucleotides read TGTGCCAGCAAAAAAAACGGGGGGACGAACACCGGGGAGCTGTTTTTT. Amino acids: CASKKNGGTNTGELFF. The J gene is TRBJ2-2, the V gene TRBV2, with TRBD2 matching over 7 bases. The germline V gene encodes CDR1 SNHLY and CDR2 FYNNEI. The CDR3 spans 16 residues. Trimming removed 7 bases from V and 0 bases from J; junction bases left unmatched: 8.

CDR3 residues: CATRLSFVSTQYF. The DNA of the CDR3 is TGTGCCACCCGGTTAAGTTTTGTTTCGACCCAGTACTTC. The rearrangement uses TRBV27 and TRBJ2-5; D gene unclear. V gave up 10 bases and J gave up 7 bases, with 19 bases separating them. The CDR3 is made up of 13 amino acids. In germline, CDR1 is MNHEY, CDR2 SMNVEV (reference sequence).